This section outlines one T cell receptor beta chain sequence together with its context. Authors' analysis steps: Reference gene primer amplification gave nucleated cell count estimates. Assay: immunoSEQ multiplex PCR; the TCRdb copy retains only in-frame clones and omits some. Clonal size and the V and J genes are those of that table, whereas D and trimming came from the DNA. The sample has more than 55,000 clones, around 84% seen once. This sample is part of a study of blood T cell repertoires in COVID-19. Overall study context: Some COVID-19 samples were acute and others convalescent; all came from the United States, Italy and Spain.

Trimming removed 5 bases at V and 4 bases at J, with 15 bases between. CDR3 size: 14 residues. Germline V CDR1 and CDR2: SEHNR, FQNEAQ (reference sequence). The sequenced sample was peripheral blood. This TCR was sampled from a woman older than 75 with acute or convalescent COVID-19. This chain links TRBV7-9 with TRBJ2-7; D is possibly TRBD2 (6 bases). CDR3 amino acids: CASSTGTGWYEQYF. CDR3 coding DNA: TGTGCCAGCAGCACCGGGACTGGCTGGTACGAGCAGTACTTC.